Listed here are 28 T cell receptor beta chains from one sample, sequenced in a study of fetal regulatory T cell absence and autoimmunity. Clones were read by immunoSEQ multiplex PCR, and TCRdb kept only the in-frame ones, dropping some. The top ten clones hold 0.41% of a sample with approximately 46,000 clones, approximately 80% of them seen once. The sample taken for sequencing was cord blood. The receptors were gathered from a newborn boy with IPEX syndrome.

The chain combines TRBV7-9 with TRBJ1-2; no clear D. This CDR3 comprises 12 residues. Deletions cut 1 base from V and 4 bases from J, with 4 bases between. Germline CDR1 is SEHNR and CDR2 is FQNEAQ (reference sequence). CDR3 protein: CASSLEGYGYTF. DNA of the CDR3: TGTGCCAGCAGCTTAGAGGGCTATGGCTACACCTTC.

The chain links TRBV30 to TRBJ2-7; perhaps TRBD1 as D (6 bases). Germline lookup yields CDR1 GTSNPN and CDR2 SVGIG (reference sequence). Trimming left V 1 base short and J 3 bases short, with 16 bases between. The CDR3 is 15 residues long. CDR3 DNA sequence: TGTGCCTGGAGTGGCACCACAGGGCCACTCTACGAGCAGTACTTC. Translating gives CAWSGTTGPLYEQYF.

The rearrangement links TRBV13 to TRBJ1-1; no definite D call. The length of the CDR3 is 13 residues. V was clipped by 2 bases and J by 2 bases, with 6 bases between them. CDR1 and CDR2 (germline): PRHDT, FYEKMQ (reference sequence). The CDR3 region has the DNA TGTGCCAGCAGCTTACGGGGTAACACTGAAGCTTTCTTT. Protein product: CASSLRGNTEAFF.

The rearrangement joins TRBV9 to TRBJ2-7, with TRBD2 identical over 9 bases. Unmatched junction bases numbered 4, after V lost 0 bases and J lost 9 bases. The CDR3 totals 13 residues. CDR1 and CDR2 (germline): SGDLS, YYNGEE. The CDR3 reads CASSVGAGGGQYF. CDR3 nucleotide sequence: TGTGCCAGCAGCGTAGGGGCGGGAGGGGGGCAGTACTTC.

The J gene is TRBJ2-1, the V gene TRBV10-3; 12 nucleotides agree with TRBD1. The V gene end was trimmed by 2 bases and the J gene end by 7 bases; junction bases not matched to a gene: 3. The germline gives CDR1 ENHRY, CDR2 SYGVKD. This CDR3 has 15 amino acids. CDR3 DNA sequence: TGTGCCATCAGTGAGAGGGACAGGGGGCGAAATGAGCAGTTCTTC. Translation: CAISERDRGRNEQFF.

The rearrangement uses TRBV13 and TRBJ2-7, with D unresolved. Trimming pared 7 bases from V and 6 bases from J, leaving 22 bases between. Germline V gene lookup returns CDR1 PRHDT and CDR2 FYEKMQ (reference sequence). The CDR3 spans 15 residues. Here the CDR3 reads CASTQNPRSGGEQYF. The CDR3 nucleotides are TGTGCCAGCACCCAAAACCCCCGCTCAGGCGGCGAGCAGTACTTC.

This clone was seen only once. Here the CDR3 reads CASSRTSGAPYEQYF. The DNA for the CDR3 is TGTGCCAGCAGCCGGACTAGCGGGGCCCCTTACGAGCAGTACTTC. V is TRBV6-5 and J is TRBJ2-7, with TRBD2 matching over 12 bases. The ends lost 6 bases at V and 4 bases at J; junction bases unmatched: 7. The CDR3 length is 15 residues. The germline gives CDR1 MNHEY, CDR2 SVGAGI.

V is TRBV29-1 and J is TRBJ2-7, with D perhaps TRBD1 (5 bases). V gave up 2 bases and J gave up 4 bases, with 12 bases separating them. Germline V gene lookup returns CDR1 SQVTM and CDR2 ANQGSEA. This CDR3 contains 13 residues. CDR3 residues: CSVEKWGEYEQYF. DNA for the CDR3: TGCAGCGTTGAAAAGTGGGGCGAGTACGAGCAGTACTTC.

V is TRBV6-1 and J is TRBJ2-7; TRBD1 aligns across 8 bases. Germline V gene data show CDR1 as MNHNS and CDR2 as SASEGT. V dropped 0 bases and J dropped 3; count of bases not matched to a gene: 7. The CDR3 extends over 16 amino acids. CDR3 coding DNA: TGTGCCAGCAGTGAAGCAGCAGGGGGCTCCCTCTACGAGCAGTACTTC. This gives the protein CASSEAAGGSLYEQYF.

This clone came up a few times. This sequence joins TRBV16 and TRBJ2-7, with 8 bases matching TRBD1. The ends lost 0 bases at V and 7 bases at J; junction bases unmatched: 5. Germline V lookup: CDR1 KGHSY, CDR2 FQNENV. This CDR3 contains 14 residues. As DNA, the CDR3 is TGTGCCAGCAGCCAATCGCAGGGGGCGGGGGAGCAGTACTTC. It yields the protein CASSQSQGAGEQYF.

The chain uses TRBV30 and TRBJ1-1; no reliable D call. The germline V gene encodes CDR1 GTSNPN and CDR2 SVGIG (reference sequence). The V and J ends lost 1 base and 4 bases respectively, with 10 bases between them. The CDR3 loop spans 13 amino acids. The CDR3 DNA reads as TGTGCCTGGAGTGGGACCCGAGGCACTGAAGCTTTCTTT. Its translation: CAWSGTRGTEAFF.

This clone was seen only a few times. The J gene is TRBJ2-7, the V gene TRBV6-1; maybe TRBD1 (6 bases). The CDR3 is made up of 13 amino acids. Germline loops: CDR1 MNHNS, CDR2 SASEGT. Trimming took 6 bases from V and 0 from J, leaving 9 bases between them. Written as DNA, the CDR3 is TGTGCCAGCAGGTCAGGGGTCTCCTACGAGCAGTACTTC. Its protein product is CASRSGVSYEQYF.

The V and J genes are TRBV5-1 and TRBJ2-7, with 10 bases matching TRBD2. This CDR3 is built from 13 residues. CDR1 is SGHRS and CDR2 is YFSETQ in the germline V gene. V was pared by 10 bases and J by 3 bases, with 7 bases of the junction left unmatched. Here the CDR3 DNA reads TGCGCCCGGATGGCTAGCGGGGGCTACGAGCAGTACTTC. Translated: CARMASGGYEQYF.

The J gene is TRBJ2-3, the V gene TRBV4-3; no reliable D call. Germline CDR1 and CDR2: LGHNA and YSLEER. This CDR3 comprises 15 residues. The germline V and J ends were trimmed by 0 bases and 0 bases, with 7 bases remaining between them. For the CDR3, the DNA is TGCGCCAGCAGCCAAGACTACTCTAGCACAGATACGCAGTATTTT. It is translated as CASSQDYSSTDTQYF.

The chain recombines TRBV13 with TRBJ2-3; the D is unclear. Between the trimmed V and J ends, which lost 2 bases and 0 bases, there was a span of 3 bases. This CDR3 region has 13 residues. Per the germline V gene, CDR1 is PRHDT and CDR2 is FYEKMQ (reference sequence). The CDR3 DNA reads as TGTGCCAGCAGCTTAACTAGCACAGATACGCAGTATTTT. This translates into CASSLTSTDTQYF.

The genes are TRBV7-9 and TRBJ2-5; 7 bases are shared with TRBD1. V was clipped by 5 bases and J by 0 bases; unmatched bases: 3. The CDR3 covers 14 residues. The germline gives CDR1 SEHNR, CDR2 FQNEAQ (reference sequence). The CDR3 DNA sequence: TGTGCCAGCAGCCACACAGGGGACCAAGAGACCCAGTACTTC. It is translated as CASSHTGDQETQYF.

The count of this clone is one. This rearrangement joins TRBV5-1 to TRBJ2-3, with D maybe TRBD1 (6 bases). CDR1 and CDR2 (germline): SGHRS, YFSETQ. CDR3 length: 15 residues. Trimming shortened V by 0 bases and J by 0 bases, and 8 bases separated the two germline ends. CDR3 coding DNA: TGCGCCAGCAGCTTGGGACAGGCTAGCACAGATACGCAGTATTTT. Translated, it gives CASSLGQASTDTQYF.

The chain has TRBV29-1 and TRBJ2-5, with TRBD2 identical over 10 bases. The germline V gene has CDR1 SQVTM and CDR2 ANQGSEA. The trim removed 4 bases at V and 4 bases at J, leaving 9 bases unmatched. This CDR3 is built from 15 residues. CDR3 sequence: CSVGYLAGVRETQYF. For the CDR3, the DNA is TGCAGCGTTGGATATCTAGCGGGAGTTCGAGAGACCCAGTACTTC.

The chain links TRBV5-5 to TRBJ1-6; a possible D gene is TRBD1 (6 bases). Looked up from germline, CDR1 is SGHKS and CDR2 is YYEKEE (reference sequence). V was clipped by 4 bases and J by 0 bases, with 11 bases between them. There are 16 residues in the CDR3. CDR3 sequence (DNA): TGTGCCAGCAGCCGGACAGTCCCCTCCTATAATTCACCCCTCCACTTT. Translating gives CASSRTVPSYNSPLHF.

The chain employs TRBV19 and TRBJ2-3, with 12 nucleotides matching TRBD2. Per germline, CDR1 LNHDA and CDR2 SQIVND (reference sequence). With 0 bases clipped from V and 1 base from J, the junction kept 2 bases outside the gene matches. CDR3 length equals 17 residues. This CDR3 is CASSIDRLAGGTDTQYF. The DNA of the CDR3 is TGTGCCAGTAGTATAGATAGACTAGCGGGGGGCACAGATACGCAGTATTTT.

This rearrangement joins TRBV6-1 to TRBJ2-1; TRBD2 agrees at 7 bases. The CDR3 covers 15 residues. Trimming cost V 11 bases and J 0 bases; bases outside gene matches: 10. Per the germline V gene, CDR1 is MNHNS and CDR2 is SASEGT. CDR3 residues: CAGTSGEGSYNEQFF. DNA for the CDR3: TGTGCCGGTACCTCGGGGGAGGGCTCCTACAATGAGCAGTTCTTC.

CDR3 DNA: TGTGCCAGCAGCTTGGTCCGGGCCACCGGGGAGCTGTTTTTT. It yields the protein CASSLVRATGELFF. This chain joins TRBV7-2 and TRBJ2-2; D unclear. Germline CDR1 SGHTA, CDR2 FQGNSA. The CDR3 loop spans 14 amino acids. V was trimmed by 3 bases and J by 4 bases, leaving 9 bases between them.

This chain uses TRBV6-1 with TRBJ2-7, with a weak D call TRBD2 (7 bases). Germline V lookup: CDR1 MNHNS, CDR2 SASEGT. This CDR3 has 13 amino acids. V was trimmed by 9 bases and J by 0 bases, leaving 12 bases between them. The DNA of the CDR3 is TGTGCCAGTGGCGGGGGCGCCTCCTACGAGCAGTACTTC. It specifies CASGGGASYEQYF.

V gene TRBV5-1 combines with J gene TRBJ2-1, with D hard to call. Trimming pared 0 bases from V and 5 bases from J, leaving 6 bases between. Looked up from germline, CDR1 is SGHRS and CDR2 is YFSETQ. The CDR3 runs to 13 residues. Here the CDR3 reads CASSLVGNNEQFF. CDR3 coding DNA: TGCGCCAGCAGCTTGGTCGGTAACAATGAGCAGTTCTTC. Full variable domain (rest looked up from reference TRBV5-1 and TRBJ2-1): KAGVTQTPRYLIKTRGQQVTLSCSPISGHRSVSWYQQTPGQGLQFLFEYFSETQRNKGNFPGRFSGRQFSNSRSEMNVSTLELGDSALYLCASSLVGNNEQFFGPGTRLTVL.

Only a few counts were recorded for this clone. The V call is TRBV27, the J call TRBJ2-7, with TRBD2 identical over 8 bases. V lost 2 bases and J lost 0; bases outside the gene matches: 0. CDR1 and CDR2 (germline): MNHEY, SMNVEV (reference sequence). The CDR3 runs to 14 residues. The CDR3 sequence: CASSLLAGSYEQYF. The CDR3, as DNA: TGTGCCAGCAGTTTACTAGCGGGCTCCTACGAGCAGTACTTC.

The chain uses TRBV6-5 and TRBJ1-2; possibly TRBD1 for D (6 bases). Germline values: CDR1 MNHEY, CDR2 SVGAGI. The CDR3 loop spans 12 amino acids. The V end lost 5 bases, the J end lost 7 bases, and 11 bases lay between the germline ends. CDR3 region: CASSAYRAGYTF. Written as DNA, the CDR3 is TGTGCCAGCAGTGCATACAGGGCTGGCTACACCTTC.

The rearrangement links TRBV7-2 to TRBJ2-3, with 9 bases matching TRBD2. Germline-derived CDR1 and CDR2 are SGHTA and FQGNSA. V was pared by 8 bases and J by 7 bases, with 10 bases of the junction left unmatched. This CDR3 region has 14 residues. DNA for the CDR3: TGTGCCAGCGGAAGCGGGGGGACTCTCAATACGCAGTATTTT. Protein sequence: CASGSGGTLNTQYF. Combining the CDR3 with reference TRBV7-2 and TRBJ2-3 gives the whole variable domain GAGVSQSPSNKVTEKGKDVELRCDPISGHTALYWYRQSLGQGLEFLIYFQGNSAPDKSGLPSDRFSAERTGGSVSTLTIQRTQQEDSAVYLCASGSGGTLNTQYFGPGTRLTVL.

This clone was observed a handful of times. CDR3 DNA: TGCGCCAGCAGTGAGTCACGGAACTATGGCTACACCTTC. This gives the protein CASSESRNYGYTF. The J gene is TRBJ1-2, the V gene TRBV10-2; D remains ambiguous. CDR1 and CDR2 (germline): WSHSY, SAAADI. V shed 0 bases and J shed 2 bases, with 4 bases lying between them. The CDR3 runs 13 residues.